Below are 3 T cell receptor beta chains sequenced from a single sample in a study of blood T cell repertoires in COVID-19. The repertoire was sequenced with immunoSEQ multiplex PCR; TCRdb's copy has only in-frame clones and lacks some. The repertoire includes 70,000 to 90,000 clones, about 93% of them detected once, and around 7% sits in the top ten. Input material: peripheral blood. These receptors were collected from a human donor in a cohort sampled during active COVID-19.

The chain carries TRBV30 and TRBJ1-6, with 8 bases aligning to TRBD1. This CDR3 has 15 residues. CDR1 and CDR2 (germline): GTSNPN, SVGIG (reference sequence). J lost 6 bases, V lost 2 bases, and 6 bases had no gene match. The CDR3 loop is CAWSPRDRINSPLHF. CDR3 sequence (DNA): TGTGCCTGGAGTCCCCGGGACAGGATTAATTCACCCCTCCACTTT.

This clone was found a few times. V gene TRBV6-5 combines with J gene TRBJ2-1, with TRBD1 matching 7 bases. Germline V gene data show CDR1 as MNHEY and CDR2 as SVGAGI. CDR3 length: 14 amino acids. The junction had 12 bases not matched to a gene; V was cut back by 8 bases and J by 8 bases. The CDR3 DNA sequence: TGTGCCAGCCGAGGGGCGTCCGGACAGGATGAGCAGTTCTTC. Residues: CASRGASGQDEQFF.

The rearrangement uses TRBV29-1 and TRBJ1-2, with TRBD1 matching 7 bases. Germline V gene lookup returns CDR1 SQVTM and CDR2 ANQGSEA. V lost 5 bases to trimming and J lost 5 bases; unmatched junction nucleotides: 8. This CDR3 is built from 13 residues. CDR3 nucleotides: TGCAGCGTTCGGAATTCAGGGGGTTATGGCTACACCTTC. Its translation is CSVRNSGGYGYTF.